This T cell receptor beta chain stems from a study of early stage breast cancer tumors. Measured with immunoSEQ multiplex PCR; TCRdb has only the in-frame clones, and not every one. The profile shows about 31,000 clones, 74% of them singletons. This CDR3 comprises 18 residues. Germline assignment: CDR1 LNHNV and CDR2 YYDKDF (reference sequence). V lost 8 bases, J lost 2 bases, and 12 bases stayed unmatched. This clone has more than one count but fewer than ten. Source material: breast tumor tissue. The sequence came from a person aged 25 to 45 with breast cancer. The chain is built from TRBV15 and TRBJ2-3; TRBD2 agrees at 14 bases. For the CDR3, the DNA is TGTGCCACCGGACCGACCGGGACTAGCGGGAGTCCCACAGATACGCAGTATTTT. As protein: CATGPTGTSGSPTDTQYF.